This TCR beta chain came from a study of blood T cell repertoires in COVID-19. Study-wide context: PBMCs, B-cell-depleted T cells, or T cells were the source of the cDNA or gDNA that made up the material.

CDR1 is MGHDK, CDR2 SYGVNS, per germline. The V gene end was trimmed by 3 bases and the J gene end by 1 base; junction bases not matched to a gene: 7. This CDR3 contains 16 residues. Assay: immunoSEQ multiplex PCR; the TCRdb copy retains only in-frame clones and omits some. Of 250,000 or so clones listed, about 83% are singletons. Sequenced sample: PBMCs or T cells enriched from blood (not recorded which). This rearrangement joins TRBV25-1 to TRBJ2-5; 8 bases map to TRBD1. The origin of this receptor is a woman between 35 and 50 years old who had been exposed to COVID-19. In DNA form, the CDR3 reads TGTGCCAGCAGTGACTCCCAGGGGGCGCCCCAAGAGACCCAGTACTTC. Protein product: CASSDSQGAPQETQYF.